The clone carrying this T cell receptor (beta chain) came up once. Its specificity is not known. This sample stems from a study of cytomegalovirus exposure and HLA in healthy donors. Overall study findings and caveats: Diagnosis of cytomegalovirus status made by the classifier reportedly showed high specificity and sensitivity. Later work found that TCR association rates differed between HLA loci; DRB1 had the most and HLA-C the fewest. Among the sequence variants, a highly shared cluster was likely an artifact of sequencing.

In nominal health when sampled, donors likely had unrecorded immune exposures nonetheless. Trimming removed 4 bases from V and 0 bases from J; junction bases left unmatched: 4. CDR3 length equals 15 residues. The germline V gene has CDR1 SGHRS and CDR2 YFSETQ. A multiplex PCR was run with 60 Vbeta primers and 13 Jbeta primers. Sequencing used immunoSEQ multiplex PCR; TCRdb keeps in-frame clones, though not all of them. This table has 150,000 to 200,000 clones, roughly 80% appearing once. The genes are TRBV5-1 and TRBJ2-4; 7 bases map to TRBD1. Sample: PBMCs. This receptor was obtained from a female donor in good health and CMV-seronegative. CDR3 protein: CASSPGTVAKNIQYF. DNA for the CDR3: TGCGCCAGCAGCCCGGGGACAGTAGCCAAAAACATTCAGTACTTC. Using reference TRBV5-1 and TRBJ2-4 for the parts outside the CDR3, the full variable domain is KAGVTQTPRYLIKTRGQQVTLSCSPISGHRSVSWYQQTPGQGLQFLFEYFSETQRNKGNFPGRFSGRQFSNSRSEMNVSTLELGDSALYLCASSPGTVAKNIQYFGAGTRLSVL.